This T cell receptor (beta chain) was retrieved from a study of blood T cell repertoires in COVID-19. The germline gives CDR1 SGHAT, CDR2 FQNNGV. The CDR3 sequence is 15 residues long. V was clipped by 6 bases and J by 1 base, with 12 bases between them. Profiling relied on immunoSEQ multiplex PCR, and the TCRdb table lists in-frame clones only, not all of them. This sample has about 470,000 clones, with about 85% found just once. The chain couples TRBV11-2 to TRBJ2-2; weak D call: TRBD1 (6 bases). This sequence was found in a woman between 18 and 29 years old who had recovered from COVID-19. The material sequenced was PBMCs or T cells enriched from blood (not recorded which). CDR3 sequence reads: CASSHRALNTGELFF. The CDR3 DNA reads TGTGCCAGCAGTCACAGGGCCTTGAACACCGGGGAGCTGTTTTTT.